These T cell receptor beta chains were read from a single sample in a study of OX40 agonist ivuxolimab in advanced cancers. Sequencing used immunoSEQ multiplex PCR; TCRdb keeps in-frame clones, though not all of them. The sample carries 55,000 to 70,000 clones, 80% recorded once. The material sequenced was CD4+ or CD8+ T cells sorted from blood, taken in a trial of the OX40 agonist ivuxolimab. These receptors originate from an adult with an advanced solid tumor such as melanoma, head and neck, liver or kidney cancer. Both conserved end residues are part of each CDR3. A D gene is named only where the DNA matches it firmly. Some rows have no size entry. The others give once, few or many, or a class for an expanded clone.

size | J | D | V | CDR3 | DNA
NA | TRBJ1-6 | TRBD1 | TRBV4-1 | CASSPDLRTGRNNSPLHF | TGCGCCAGCAGCCCGGACCTGAGGACAGGGAGGAATAATTCACCCCTCCACTTT
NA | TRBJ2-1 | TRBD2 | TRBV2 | CASSETGLARSSYNEQFF | TGTGCCAGCAGTGAGACGGGACTAGCGAGAAGCTCCTACAATGAGCAGTTCTTC
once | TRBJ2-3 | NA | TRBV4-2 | CASSQDRTVSTDTQYF | TGTGCCAGCAGCCAAGATAGGACAGTAAGCACAGATACGCAGTATTTT
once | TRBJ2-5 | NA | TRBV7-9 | CASSGVETQYF | TGTGCCAGCAGCGGCGTAGAGACCCAGTACTTC
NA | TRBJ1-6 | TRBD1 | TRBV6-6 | CASSSGQDNSPLHF | TGTGCCAGCAGTTCGGGACAGGATAATTCACCCCTCCACTTT
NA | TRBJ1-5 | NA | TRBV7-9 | CASSLARTGNQPQHF | TGTGCCAGCAGCTTAGCCCGGACTGGGAATCAGCCCCAGCATTTT
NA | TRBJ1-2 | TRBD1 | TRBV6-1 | CASSRTGPNYGYTF | TGTGCCAGCAGCAGGACAGGCCCTAACTATGGCTACACCTTC
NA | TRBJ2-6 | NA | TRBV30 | CAWSGGTGANVLTF | TGTGCCTGGAGTGGAGGGACTGGGGCCAACGTCCTGACTTTC
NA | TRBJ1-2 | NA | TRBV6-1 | CASNLGGNYGYTF | TGTGCCAGCAATTTAGGGGGTAACTATGGCTACACCTTC
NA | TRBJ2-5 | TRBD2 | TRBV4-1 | CASSQVDPSGRVQYF | TGCGCCAGCAGCCAGGTGGACCCGTCTGGGAGGGTCCAGTACTTC
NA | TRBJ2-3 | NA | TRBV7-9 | CASSLGTDSTDTQYF | TGTGCCAGCAGCTTAGGGACGGATTCCACAGATACGCAGTATTTT
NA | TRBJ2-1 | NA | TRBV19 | CASSTLLDPNYNEQFF | TGTGCCAGTAGTACTCTACTAGATCCAAACTACAATGAGCAGTTCTTC
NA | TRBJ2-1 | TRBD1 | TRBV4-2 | CASSLGQGPYNEQFF | TGTGCCAGCAGCCTCGGACAGGGTCCCTACAATGAGCAGTTCTTC
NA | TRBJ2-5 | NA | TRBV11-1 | CASSSLAAQETQYF | TGTGCCAGCAGCTCACTAGCTGCCCAAGAGACCCAGTACTTC
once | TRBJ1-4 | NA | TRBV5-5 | CASSLPGMPTNEKLFF | TGTGCCAGCAGCCTCCCAGGGATGCCAACTAATGAAAAACTGTTTTTT
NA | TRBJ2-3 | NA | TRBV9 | CASSGWGSGTDTQYF | TGTGCCAGCAGCGGCTGGGGTAGCGGCACAGATACGCAGTATTTT
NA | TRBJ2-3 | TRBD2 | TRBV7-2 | CASSLVGLAGSGDTQYF | TGTGCCAGCAGCTTAGTGGGACTAGCGGGGTCGGGGGATACGCAGTATTTT
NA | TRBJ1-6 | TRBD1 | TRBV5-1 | CASSLAAGGNSSLHF | TGCGCCAGCAGCTTGGCCGCAGGGGGTAATTCATCCCTCCACTTT
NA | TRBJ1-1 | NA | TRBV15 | CATSRGDGGAFF | TGTGCCACCAGCAGAGGGGACGGGGGAGCTTTCTTT
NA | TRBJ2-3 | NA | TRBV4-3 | CASSQEEETQYF | TGCGCCAGCAGCCAAGAGGAAGAAACGCAGTATTTT
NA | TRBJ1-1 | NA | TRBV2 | CASLQGRNTEAFF | TGTGCCAGCCTTCAGGGGCGGAACACTGAAGCTTTCTTT
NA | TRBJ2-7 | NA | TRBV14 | CASSHLVMGSSYEQYF | TGTGCCAGCAGCCACCTGGTGATGGGCAGCTCCTACGAGCAGTACTTC
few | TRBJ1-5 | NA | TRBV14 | CASSQTFNQPQHF | TGTGCCAGCAGCCAAACATTCAATCAGCCCCAGCATTTT
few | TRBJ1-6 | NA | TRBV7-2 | CASSPAIGTNNSPLHF | TGTGCCAGCAGCCCTGCCATTGGGACGAATAATTCACCCCTCCACTTT
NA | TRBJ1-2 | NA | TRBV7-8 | CASSPTGLGYGYTF | TGTGCCAGCAGCCCAACAGGGCTGGGCTATGGCTACACCTTC
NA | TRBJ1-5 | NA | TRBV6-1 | CASSEEVGQPQHF | TGTGCCAGCAGTGAAGAAGTCGGGCAGCCCCAGCATTTT
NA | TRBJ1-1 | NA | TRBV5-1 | CASSTDTNTEAFF | TGCGCCAGCAGCACCGACACGAACACTGAAGCTTTCTTT
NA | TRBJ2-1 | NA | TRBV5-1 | CASSWTTRRTYNEQFF | TGCGCCAGCAGCTGGACCACGCGGAGAACTTACAATGAGCAGTTCTTC
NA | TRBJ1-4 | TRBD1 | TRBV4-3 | CASSQGQGGEKLFF | TGCGCCAGCAGCCAAGGACAGGGGGGGGAAAAACTGTTTTTT
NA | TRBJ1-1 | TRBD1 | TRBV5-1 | CASSGGQNLNTEAFF | TGCGCCAGCAGCGGGGGACAGAACCTGAACACTGAAGCTTTCTTT
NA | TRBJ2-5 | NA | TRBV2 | CASSELATGETQYF | TGTGCCAGCAGCGAACTAGCAACGGGAGAGACCCAGTACTTC
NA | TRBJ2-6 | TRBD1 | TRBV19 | CASGQGLGSGANVLTF | TGTGCCAGTGGACAGGGTTTAGGCTCTGGGGCCAACGTCCTGACTTTC
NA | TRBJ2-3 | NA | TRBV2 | CASSESTDTQYF | TGTGCCAGCAGTGAGAGCACAGATACGCAGTATTTT
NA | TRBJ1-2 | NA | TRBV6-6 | CASTSQGGLVYTF | TGTGCCAGCACCAGCCAGGGAGGGTTGGTCTACACCTTC
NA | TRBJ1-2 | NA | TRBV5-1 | CASSLTAINYGYTF | TGCGCCAGCAGCTTGACGGCAATCAACTATGGCTACACCTTC
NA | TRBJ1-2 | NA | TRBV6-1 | CASSEARTSRRGYTF | TGTGCCAGCAGTGAAGCAAGGACTTCTCGGAGGGGCTACACCTTC
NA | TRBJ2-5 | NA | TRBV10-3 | CAISQNQETQYF | TGTGCCATCAGCCAGAATCAAGAGACCCAGTACTTC
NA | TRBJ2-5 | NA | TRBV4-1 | CASSQDPGGGAGTQYF | TGCGCCAGCAGCCAAGATCCCGGTGGGGGGGCTGGGACCCAGTACTTC
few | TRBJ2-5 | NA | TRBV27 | CASSKIGNQETQYF | TGTGCCAGCAGCAAAATTGGGAACCAAGAGACCCAGTACTTC
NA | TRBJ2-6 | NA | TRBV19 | CASKGEHSGANVLTF | TGTGCCAGTAAGGGGGAACACTCTGGGGCCAACGTCCTGACTTTC
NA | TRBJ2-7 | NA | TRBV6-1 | CASGLLYEQYF | TGTGCCAGCGGGCTCCTCTACGAGCAGTACTTC
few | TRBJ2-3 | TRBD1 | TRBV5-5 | CASSPLTGVTDTQYF | TGTGCCAGCAGCCCGCTGACAGGGGTGACAGATACGCAGTATTTT
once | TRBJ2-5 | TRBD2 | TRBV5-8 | CASSLVLAGVETQYF | TGTGCCAGCAGCTTGGTACTAGCGGGGGTGGAGACCCAGTACTTC
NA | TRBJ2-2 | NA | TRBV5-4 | CASSFIKGGAGELFF | TGTGCCAGCAGTTTTATTAAAGGGGGAGCCGGGGAGCTGTTTTTT
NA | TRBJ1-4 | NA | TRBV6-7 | CASSYSPPRKDEKLFF | TGTGCCAGCAGTTACTCGCCCCCCAGGAAGGATGAAAAACTGTTTTTT
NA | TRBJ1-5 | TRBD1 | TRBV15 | CATRRQGSDQPQHF | TGTGCCACCCGAAGACAGGGTTCAGATCAGCCCCAGCATTTT
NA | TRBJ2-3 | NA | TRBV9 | CASSVGTTTDTQYF | TGTGCCAGCAGCGTAGGGACGACCACAGATACGCAGTATTTT
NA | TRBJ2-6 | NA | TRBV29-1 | CSVVAQSGANVLTF | TGCAGCGTTGTTGCACAATCTGGGGCCAACGTCCTGACTTTC
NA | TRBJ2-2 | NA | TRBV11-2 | CASSLEGAGTGELFF | TGTGCCAGCAGCTTAGAGGGGGCAGGCACCGGGGAGCTGTTTTTT
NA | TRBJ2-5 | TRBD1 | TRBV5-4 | CASSSRRGQRGETQYF | TGTGCCAGCAGCTCCCGAAGGGGGCAGAGGGGAGAGACCCAGTACTTC
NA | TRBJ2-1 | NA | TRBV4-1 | CASSQVITRGLYNEQFF | TGCGCCAGCAGCCAAGTGATAACGAGGGGCCTGTACAATGAGCAGTTCTTC
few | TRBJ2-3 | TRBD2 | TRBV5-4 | CASGTGGGVEDTQYF | TGTGCCAGCGGTACTGGCGGGGGGGTCGAAGATACGCAGTATTTT
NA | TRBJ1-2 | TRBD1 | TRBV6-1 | CASRTGTANYGYTF | TGTGCCAGCAGAACCGGGACAGCTAACTATGGCTACACCTTC
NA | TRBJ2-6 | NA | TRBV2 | CASSVGGSGANVLTF | TGTGCCAGCAGTGTTGGTGGCTCTGGGGCCAACGTCCTGACTTTC
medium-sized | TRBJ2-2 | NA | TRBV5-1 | CASSLGRTSGELFF | TGCGCCAGCAGCTTGGGGAGGACCTCCGGGGAGCTGTTTTTT
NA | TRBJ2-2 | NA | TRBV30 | CAWSRQVTGELFF | TGTGCCTGGAGTCGACAGGTCACCGGGGAGCTGTTTTTT
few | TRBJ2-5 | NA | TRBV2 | CASSEGTAGGTQYF | TGTGCCAGCAGTGAGGGGACCGCCGGGGGGACCCAGTACTTC
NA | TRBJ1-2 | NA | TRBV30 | CAWSVKGMLSGYTF | TGTGCCTGGAGTGTAAAGGGGATGTTGAGTGGCTACACCTTC
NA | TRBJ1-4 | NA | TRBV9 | CASSVADQEGGEKLFF | TGTGCCAGCAGCGTAGCTGACCAGGAGGGGGGGGAAAAACTGTTTTTT